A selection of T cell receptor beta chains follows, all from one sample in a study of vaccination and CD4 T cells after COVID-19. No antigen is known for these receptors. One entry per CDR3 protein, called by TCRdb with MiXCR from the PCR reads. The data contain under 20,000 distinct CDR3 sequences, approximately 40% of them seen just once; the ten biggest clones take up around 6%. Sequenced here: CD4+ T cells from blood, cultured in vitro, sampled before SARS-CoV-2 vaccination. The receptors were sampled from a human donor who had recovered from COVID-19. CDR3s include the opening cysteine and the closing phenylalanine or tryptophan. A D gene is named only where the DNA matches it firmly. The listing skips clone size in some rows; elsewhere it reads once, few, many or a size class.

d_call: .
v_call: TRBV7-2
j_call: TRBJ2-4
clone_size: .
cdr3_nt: TGTGCCAGCAGCTTATCGGGACCCAAAAACATTCAGTACTTC
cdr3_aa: CASSLSGPKNIQYF

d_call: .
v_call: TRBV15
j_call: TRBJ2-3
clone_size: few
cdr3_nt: TGTGCCACCAGCAGAGATCCGACAGGAACAGATACGCAGTATTTT
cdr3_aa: CATSRDPTGTDTQYF

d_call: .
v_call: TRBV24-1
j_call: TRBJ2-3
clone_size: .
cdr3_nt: TGTGCCACCAGTGATTTAGGCAGGGTGGGCACAGATACGCAGTATTTT
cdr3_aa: CATSDLGRVGTDTQYF

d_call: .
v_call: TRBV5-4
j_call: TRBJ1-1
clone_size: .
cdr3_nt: TGTGCCAGCAGCCGGGACTCTGACACTGAAGCTTTCTTT
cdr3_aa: CASSRDSDTEAFF

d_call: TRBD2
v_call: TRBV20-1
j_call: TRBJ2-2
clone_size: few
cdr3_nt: TGCAGTGCTGTTAGCGGGGACACCGGGGAGCTGTTTTTT
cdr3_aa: CSAVSGDTGELFF

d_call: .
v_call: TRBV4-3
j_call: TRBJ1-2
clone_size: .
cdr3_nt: TGCGCCAGCAGCCAAGATCTTCATGGAGCAAACTATGGCTACACCTTC
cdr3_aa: CASSQDLHGANYGYTF

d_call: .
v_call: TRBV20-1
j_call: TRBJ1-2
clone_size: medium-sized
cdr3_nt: TGCAGTGCTAGAGCCGTGACAGACCTAAGTAACTATGGCTACACCTTC
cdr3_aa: CSARAVTDLSNYGYTF

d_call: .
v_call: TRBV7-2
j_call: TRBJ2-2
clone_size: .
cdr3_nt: TGTGCCAGCAGCTCCGACAGATATACCGGGGAGCTGTTTTTT
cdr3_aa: CASSSDRYTGELFF

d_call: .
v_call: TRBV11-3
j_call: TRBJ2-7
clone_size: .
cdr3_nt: TGTGCCAGCAGCTTAGATCTTATCACAGGGTCGGACGAGCAGTACTTC
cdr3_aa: CASSLDLITGSDEQYF

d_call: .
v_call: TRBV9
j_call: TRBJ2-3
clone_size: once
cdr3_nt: TGTGCCAGCAGTCCCGACAGGCCGCCAAATACGCAGTATTTT
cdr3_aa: CASSPDRPPNTQYF

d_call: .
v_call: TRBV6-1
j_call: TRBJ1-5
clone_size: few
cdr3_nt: TGTGCCAGCAGCCGCAAACAGGACGGCAATCAGCCCCAGCATTTT
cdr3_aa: CASSRKQDGNQPQHF

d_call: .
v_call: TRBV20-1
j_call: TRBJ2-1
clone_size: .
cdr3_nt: TGCAGTGCTCCAGCCGGGGGGCCCCACTACAATGAGCAGTTCTTC
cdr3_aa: CSAPAGGPHYNEQFF

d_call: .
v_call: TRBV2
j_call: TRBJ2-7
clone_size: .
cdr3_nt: TGTGCCAGCAGTCTCAGGGCCGTTTACGAGCAGTACTTC
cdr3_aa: CASSLRAVYEQYF

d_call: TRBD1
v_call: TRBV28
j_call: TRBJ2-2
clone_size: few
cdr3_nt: TGTGCCAGCAGTTCCTCTGGACAGGGCACCGGGGAGCTGTTTTTT
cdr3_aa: CASSSSGQGTGELFF